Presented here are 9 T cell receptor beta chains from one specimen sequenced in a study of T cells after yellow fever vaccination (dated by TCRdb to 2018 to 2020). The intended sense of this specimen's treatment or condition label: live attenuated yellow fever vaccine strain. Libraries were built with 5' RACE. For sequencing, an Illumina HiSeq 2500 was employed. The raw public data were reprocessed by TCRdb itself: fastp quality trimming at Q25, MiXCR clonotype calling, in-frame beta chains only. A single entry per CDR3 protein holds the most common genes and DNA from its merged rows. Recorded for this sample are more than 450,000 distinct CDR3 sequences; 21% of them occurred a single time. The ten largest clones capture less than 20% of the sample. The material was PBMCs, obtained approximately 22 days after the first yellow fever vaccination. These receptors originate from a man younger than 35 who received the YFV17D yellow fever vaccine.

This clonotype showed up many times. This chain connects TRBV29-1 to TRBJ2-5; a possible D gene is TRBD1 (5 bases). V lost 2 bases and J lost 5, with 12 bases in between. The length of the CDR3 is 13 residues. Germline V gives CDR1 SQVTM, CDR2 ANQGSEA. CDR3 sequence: CSVESGRGETQYF. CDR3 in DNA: TGCAGCGTTGAATCAGGGCGTGGGGAGACCCAGTACTTC.

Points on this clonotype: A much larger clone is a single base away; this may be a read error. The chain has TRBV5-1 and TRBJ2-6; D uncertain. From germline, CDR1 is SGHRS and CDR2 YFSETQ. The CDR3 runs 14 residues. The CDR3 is CASSLGSEANVLTF. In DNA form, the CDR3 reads TGCGCCAGCAGCTTAGGCTCTGAGGCCAACGTCCTGACTTTC.

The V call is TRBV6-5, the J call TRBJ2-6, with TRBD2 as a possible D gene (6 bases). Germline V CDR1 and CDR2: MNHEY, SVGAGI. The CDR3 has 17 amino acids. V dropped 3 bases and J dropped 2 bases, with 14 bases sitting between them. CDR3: CASSYPPGAAGANVLTF. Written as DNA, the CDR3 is TGTGCCAGCAGTTATCCGCCGGGAGCGGCTGGGGCCAACGTCCTGACTTTC.

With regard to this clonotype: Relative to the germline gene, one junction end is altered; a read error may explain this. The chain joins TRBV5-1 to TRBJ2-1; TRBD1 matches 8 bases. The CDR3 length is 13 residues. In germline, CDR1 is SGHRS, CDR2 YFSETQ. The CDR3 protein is CASSTGDRPKRDF. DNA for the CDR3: TGCGCCAGCAGCACGGGGGACAGGCCAAAGAGGGACTTC.

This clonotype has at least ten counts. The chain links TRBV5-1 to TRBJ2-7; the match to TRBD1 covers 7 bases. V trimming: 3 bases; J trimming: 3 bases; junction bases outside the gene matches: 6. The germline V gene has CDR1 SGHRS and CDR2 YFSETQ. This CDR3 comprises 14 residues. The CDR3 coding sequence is TGCGCCAGCAGCTACAGGGGAGAAGGCTACGAGCAGTACTTC. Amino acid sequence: CASSYRGEGYEQYF.

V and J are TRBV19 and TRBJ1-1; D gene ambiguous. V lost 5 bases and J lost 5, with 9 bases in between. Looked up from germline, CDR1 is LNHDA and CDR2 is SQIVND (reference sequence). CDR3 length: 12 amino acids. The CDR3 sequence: CASSSRETEAFF. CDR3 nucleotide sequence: TGTGCCAGTAGTTCGAGGGAGACTGAAGCTTTCTTT. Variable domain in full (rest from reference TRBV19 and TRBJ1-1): DGGITQSPKYLFRKEGQNVTLSCEQNLNHDAMYWYRQDPGQGLRLIYYSQIVNDFQKGDIAEGYSVSREKKESFPLTVTSAQKNPTAFYLCASSSRETEAFFGQGTRLTVV.

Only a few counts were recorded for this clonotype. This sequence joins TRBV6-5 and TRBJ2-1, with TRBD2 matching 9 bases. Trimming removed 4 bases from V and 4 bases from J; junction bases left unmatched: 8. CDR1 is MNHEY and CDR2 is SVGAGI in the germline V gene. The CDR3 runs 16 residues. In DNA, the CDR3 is TGTGCCAGCAGTTTATCGTCTAGCGGGGAGTACAATGAGCAGTTCTTC. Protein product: CASSLSSSGEYNEQFF.

In DNA, the CDR3 is TGTGCCAGCAGCCGCGGTAACACCGGGGAGCTGTTTTTT. This gives the protein CASSRGNTGELFF. This chain joins TRBV12-3 or TRBV12-4 and TRBJ2-2; D gene ambiguous. This CDR3 has 13 residues. V was trimmed by 6 bases and J by 2 bases, leaving 7 bases between them.

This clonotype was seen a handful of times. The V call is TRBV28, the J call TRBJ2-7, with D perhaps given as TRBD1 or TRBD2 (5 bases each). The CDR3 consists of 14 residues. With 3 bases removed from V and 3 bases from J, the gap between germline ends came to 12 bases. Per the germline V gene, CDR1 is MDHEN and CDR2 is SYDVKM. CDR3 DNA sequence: TGTGCCAGCAGTTTGAGAGGGGCGAACTACGAGCAGTACGTC. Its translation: CASSLRGANYEQYV.